The sequence of this T cell receptor (beta chain) was determined in a study of T cell clones after liver transplantation. The table came from immunoSEQ multiplex PCR; TCRdb's copy has only in-frame clones and leaves some out. Here the sample spans about 99,000 clones, around four fifths being singletons. This CDR3 has 14 amino acids. Looked up from germline, CDR1 is SGHDN and CDR2 is FVKESK. Trimming removed 0 bases at V and 6 bases at J, with 12 bases between. This TCR came from a human patient who received a liver transplant. These T cells may partly come from the graft donor. Sequencing used CD4+ T cells from blood, obtained around 4 years after liver transplant. The rearrangement uses TRBV14 and TRBJ2-7; no firm D call. CDR3 sequence: CASSQDFGLGEQYF. In DNA, the CDR3 is TGTGCCAGCAGCCAAGATTTCGGGCTCGGCGAGCAGTACTTC.